Listed here are 27 T cell receptor beta chains from one sample, sequenced in a study of control samples from healthy donors and cancer patients. Measured with immunoSEQ multiplex PCR; TCRdb has only the in-frame clones, and not every one. This sample yields 80,000 or so clones, of which about 95% are seen a single time; roughly 6.2% belongs to the top ten. The specimen sequenced was blood. The source is a middle-aged woman in good health.

This chain uses TRBV28 with TRBJ1-4; D is undetermined. The germline CDR1 and CDR2 sequences are MDHEN and SYDVKM. Trimming shortened V by 7 bases and J by 11 bases, and 20 bases separated the two germline ends. CDR3 size: 14 residues. The DNA for the CDR3 is TGTGCCAGCAAAATGGGAGGGTCGGATGGGAAACTGTTTTTT. It codes for CASKMGGSDGKLFF.

This clone was detected only once. The J gene is TRBJ2-7, the V gene TRBV19, with TRBD2 as a possible D gene (6 bases). CDR1 LNHDA and CDR2 SQIVND come from the germline V gene (reference sequence). Trimming stripped 3 bases from V and 2 bases from J, with 11 bases between. There are 14 residues in the CDR3. CDR3 DNA: TGTGCCAGTAGTATTATGGCGGGAACCTACGAGCAGTACTTC. It codes for CASSIMAGTYEQYF.

CDR3 residues: CASSPQGSSYNEQFF. CDR3 coding DNA: TGCGCCAGCAGTCCACAGGGGAGCTCCTACAATGAGCAGTTCTTC. The V and J genes are TRBV5-1 and TRBJ2-1; the match to TRBD1 covers 7 bases. The V gene's germline CDR1 is SGHRS and CDR2 YFSETQ. This CDR3 region has 15 residues. Unmatched junction bases numbered 5, after V lost 5 bases and J lost 0 bases.

The chain couples TRBV7-2 to TRBJ1-5, with 8 bases matching TRBD1. The J segment lost 4 bases and the V segment lost 3 bases, leaving 2 bases of the junction unmatched. Germline CDR1 and CDR2: SGHTA and FQGNSA. The CDR3 covers 14 residues. CDR3 DNA: TGTGCCAGCAGCTTTCGACAGGGGAATCAGCCCCAGCATTTT. This translates into CASSFRQGNQPQHF.

V gene TRBV9 combines with J gene TRBJ1-4, with D possibly matching TRBD1 (5 bases). V was pared by 4 bases and J by 4 bases, with 11 bases between. Germline CDR1 is SGDLS and CDR2 is YYNGEE. The CDR3 consists of 14 residues. CDR3 sequence (DNA): TGTGCCAGCAGCTTCCGGGACCTTAATGAAAAACTGTTTTTT. Translated: CASSFRDLNEKLFF.

A single count supports this clone. This sequence joins TRBV19 and TRBJ1-2; 9 nucleotides line up with TRBD1. The CDR3 consists of 16 residues. The J segment lost 6 bases and the V segment lost 1 base, leaving 9 bases of the junction unmatched. Looked up from germline, CDR1 is LNHDA and CDR2 is SQIVND (reference sequence). CDR3 sequence: CASSIGKGTGLDGYTF. DNA of the CDR3: TGTGCCAGTAGTATAGGAAAGGGGACAGGGCTTGATGGCTACACCTTC.

The V gene is TRBV28, the J gene TRBJ1-2; D may be TRBD1 (5 bases). Germline loops: CDR1 MDHEN, CDR2 SYDVKM. The CDR3 is 13 amino acids. Between the trimmed V and J ends, which lost 7 bases and 5 bases, there was a span of 14 bases. This chain's CDR3 is CASTSGRRYGYTF. The CDR3 DNA reads as TGTGCCAGCACGTCGGGGCGGCGATATGGCTACACCTTC.

V and J are TRBV4-2 and TRBJ2-7; D unresolved. The CDR3 length is 12 residues. Germline CDR1 and CDR2: LGHNA and YNFKEQ. V was pared by 10 bases and J by 4 bases, with 14 bases between. Written as DNA, the CDR3 is TGTGCCACCTCGGACGGATCTTACGAGCAGTACTTC. Protein product: CATSDGSYEQYF.

The chain links TRBV3-1 (or the pseudogene TRBV3-2) to TRBJ2-4; no clear D gene. This CDR3 comprises 18 residues. CDR1 is LGHDT and CDR2 is YNNKEL in the germline V gene (reference sequence). The V end was cut by 0 bases, the J end by 0 bases, with 15 bases between. The DNA for the CDR3 is TGTGCCAGCAGCCAAGAACCGACTTATTACCTAGCCAAAAACATTCAGTACTTC. Its protein product is CASSQEPTYYLAKNIQYF.

The chain combines TRBV5-6 with TRBJ2-1; D may be TRBD2 (6 bases). CDR1 is SGHDT and CDR2 is YYEEEE in the germline V gene. V lost 4 bases and J lost 0, with 14 bases in between. The CDR3 sequence is 16 residues long. The chain's CDR3 is CASSPERGSSYNEQFF. The CDR3 nucleotides are TGTGCCAGCAGCCCAGAACGGGGGAGCTCCTACAATGAGCAGTTCTTC.

In its sample, this clone was seen once. The chain recombines TRBV20-1 with TRBJ2-3; D is possibly TRBD2 (5 bases). The CDR3 spans 14 residues. Looked up from germline, CDR1 is DFQATT and CDR2 is SNEGSKA (reference sequence). V dropped 3 bases and J dropped 0 bases, with 10 bases sitting between them. The CDR3 is CSASFQRSTDTQYF. The DNA for the CDR3 is TGCAGTGCTAGTTTTCAGCGGAGCACAGATACGCAGTATTTT.

This clone has only one observation. The J gene is TRBJ2-1, the V gene TRBV6-5; TRBD2 might be the D (6 bases). This CDR3 contains 13 residues. Trimming removed 7 bases from V and 9 bases from J, with 16 bases in between. Germline CDR1 reads MNHEY; CDR2 reads SVGAGI. This CDR3 reads CASIERAWGEQFF. CDR3 sequence (DNA): TGTGCCAGCATCGAGCGGGCGTGGGGTGAGCAGTTCTTC.

The chain employs TRBV20-1 and TRBJ2-7; D uncertain. This CDR3 is 11 amino acids long. The V gene lost 7 bases and the J gene lost 0 bases, with 7 bases spanning the gap. From germline, CDR1 is DFQATT and CDR2 SNEGSKA (reference sequence). CDR3 in DNA: TGCAGTGGGCTACTCTCCTACGAGCAGTACTTC. Translation: CSGLLSYEQYF.

V is TRBV27 and J is TRBJ2-7; D ambiguous. Germline CDR1 is MNHEY and CDR2 is SMNVEV (reference sequence). V lost 2 bases, J lost 3 bases, and 14 bases lay in between. This CDR3 comprises 15 residues. The CDR3 region is CASSLNVQRHYEQYF. CDR3 in DNA: TGTGCCAGCAGTTTAAATGTGCAGAGACACTACGAGCAGTACTTC.

J is TRBJ1-1 and V is TRBV28; D gene unclear. With 2 bases removed from V and 5 bases from J, the gap between germline ends came to 15 bases. Per the germline V gene, CDR1 is MDHEN and CDR2 is SYDVKM. This CDR3 is built from 15 residues. CDR3: CASSLPPGSDTEAFF. In DNA form, the CDR3 reads TGTGCCAGCAGTTTACCTCCCGGCAGCGATACTGAAGCTTTCTTT.

The gene calls are TRBV11-3 and TRBJ2-6; 10 nucleotides line up with TRBD2. This CDR3 spans 19 amino acids. V lost 3 bases, J lost 0 bases, and 8 bases stayed unmatched. Germline-derived CDR1 and CDR2 are SGHNT and YENEEA. For the CDR3, the DNA is TGTGCCAGCAGCTTCGAGCGGGAGGGTCCTCGCTCTGGGGCCAACGTCCTGACTTTC. Translated: CASSFEREGPRSGANVLTF.

The CDR3 DNA is TGTGCCAGCAGCTTAAAGAACACTGAAGCTTTCTTT. Translation: CASSLKNTEAFF. This sequence joins TRBV7-9 and TRBJ1-1; D is unclear. V lost 2 bases to trimming and J lost 1 base, with 2 bases between them. From germline, CDR1 is SEHNR and CDR2 FQNEAQ (reference sequence). The CDR3 sequence is 12 residues long.

The J gene is TRBJ2-1, the V gene TRBV11-3; 12 nucleotides align to TRBD1. V shed 4 bases, J shed 4 bases, and the junction held 8 bases outside the gene matches. This CDR3 spans 17 amino acids. Germline CDR1 reads SGHNT; CDR2 reads YENEEA. CDR3 bases: TGTGCCAGCAGCTGGGGACAGGGGGCCCAACAATACAATGAGCAGTTCTTC. Protein: CASSWGQGAQQYNEQFF.

The CDR3 reads CASRPPPSLRGTDTQYF. CDR3 DNA sequence: TGTGCAAGTCGCCCTCCCCCGTCGCTTCGAGGCACAGATACGCAGTATTTT. The rearrangement links TRBV12-2 to TRBJ2-3; TRBD2, the D gene given by the table, was not confirmed from the DNA. TRBV12-2 is a pseudogene. CDR3 length equals 17 residues.

The chain couples TRBV5-1 to TRBJ1-1; no clear D. The CDR3 extends over 13 amino acids. V was pared by 0 bases and J by 6 bases, with 9 bases between. Germline lookup yields CDR1 SGHRS and CDR2 YFSETQ. The CDR3 DNA reads TGCGCCAGCAGCTTGGCCGAGGCTTCTGAAGCTTTCTTT. Protein product: CASSLAEASEAFF. Full variable domain (remainder filled in from reference TRBV5-1 and TRBJ1-1): KAGVTQTPRYLIKTRGQQVTLSCSPISGHRSVSWYQQTPGQGLQFLFEYFSETQRNKGNFPGRFSGRQFSNSRSEMNVSTLELGDSALYLCASSLAEASEAFFGQGTRLTVV.

This clone was detected once. The chain combines TRBV6-5 with TRBJ1-5, with D hard to call. Trimming left V 8 bases short and J 3 bases short, with 14 bases between. CDR1 MNHEY and CDR2 SVGAGI come from the germline V gene. The CDR3 is made up of 14 amino acids. This CDR3 reads CASSLAGYNQPQHF. In nucleotides, the CDR3 is TGTGCCAGCTCACTCGCCGGGTACAATCAGCCCCAGCATTTT.

The chain recombines TRBV5-6 with TRBJ2-1; a possible D gene is TRBD1 (5 bases). V shed 0 bases and J shed 15 bases, with 13 bases lying between them. The length of the CDR3 is 12 residues. The germline V gene encodes CDR1 SGHDT and CDR2 YYEEEE. CDR3 amino acids: CASSLVAGWLFF. As DNA, the CDR3 is TGTGCCAGCAGCTTGGTGGCAGGGTGGCTGTTCTTC.

CDR3 region: CASSYSTGSNQPQHF. The CDR3 DNA follows: TGTGCCAGCAGTTACTCGACAGGGAGCAATCAGCCCCAGCATTTT. This sequence joins TRBV6-5 and TRBJ1-5, with TRBD1 matching 7 bases. This CDR3 is built from 15 residues. Germline trimming cut 0 bases from V and 1 base from J; bases unmatched to any gene: 0. CDR1 is MNHEY, CDR2 SVGAGI, per germline.

V and J are TRBV6-4 and TRBJ1-1; 8 bases map to TRBD1. V was pared by 6 bases and J by 3 bases, with 3 bases of the junction left unmatched. The CDR3 is 13 amino acids. Per the germline V gene, CDR1 is MRHNA and CDR2 is SNTAGT. In DNA, the CDR3 is TGTGCCAGCAGACTGACAGGGGACACTGAAGCTTTCTTT. It is translated as CASRLTGDTEAFF.

Concerning this clone: This sample includes further DNA sequences coding for the same CDR3. The rearrangement uses TRBV5-5 and TRBJ1-1, with D perhaps matching TRBD1 (5 bases). Trimming took 7 bases from V and 4 from J, leaving 23 bases between them. The length of the CDR3 is 16 residues. Germline CDR1 is SGHKS and CDR2 is YYEKEE (reference sequence). The CDR3, as DNA: TGTGCCAGCGGTCCCGGGGCCGTCTTGGGGGGCACTGAAGCTTTCTTT. This translates into CASGPGAVLGGTEAFF.

V and J are TRBV5-6 and TRBJ1-2; possible D gene TRBD1, 5 bases. Germline lookup yields CDR1 SGHDT and CDR2 YYEEEE. With 4 bases removed from V and 1 base from J, the gap between germline ends came to 23 bases. The CDR3 extends over 18 amino acids. The CDR3 DNA is TGTGCCAGCAGCCTGGAGGGGACCTATTTCACCCTTAACTATGGCTACACCTTC. As protein: CASSLEGTYFTLNYGYTF.

The J gene is TRBJ1-5, the V gene TRBV20-1; 8 positions match TRBD1. CDR1 is DFQATT, CDR2 SNEGSKA, per germline (reference sequence). CDR3 size: 15 residues. V lost 3 bases, J lost 4 bases, and 8 bases stayed unmatched. The DNA for the CDR3 is TGCAGTGCTAGTCATGGACAGGGTGGTAATCAGCCCCAGCATTTT. Encoded protein: CSASHGQGGNQPQHF.